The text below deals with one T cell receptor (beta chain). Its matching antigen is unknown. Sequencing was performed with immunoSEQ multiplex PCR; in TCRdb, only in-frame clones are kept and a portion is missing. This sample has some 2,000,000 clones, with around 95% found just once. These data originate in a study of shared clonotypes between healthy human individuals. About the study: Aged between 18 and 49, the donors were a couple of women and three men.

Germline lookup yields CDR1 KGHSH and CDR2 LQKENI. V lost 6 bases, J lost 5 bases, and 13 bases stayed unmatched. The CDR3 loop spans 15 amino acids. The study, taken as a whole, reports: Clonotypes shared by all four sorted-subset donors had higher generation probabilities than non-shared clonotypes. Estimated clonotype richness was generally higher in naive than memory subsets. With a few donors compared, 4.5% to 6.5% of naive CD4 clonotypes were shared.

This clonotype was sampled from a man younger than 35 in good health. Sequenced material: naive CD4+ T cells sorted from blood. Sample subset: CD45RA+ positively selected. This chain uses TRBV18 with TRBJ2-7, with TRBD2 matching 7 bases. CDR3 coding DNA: TGTGCCAGCTCGAGAGAACTAGCGATCTTGAACGAGCAGTACTTC. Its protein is CASSRELAILNEQYF.